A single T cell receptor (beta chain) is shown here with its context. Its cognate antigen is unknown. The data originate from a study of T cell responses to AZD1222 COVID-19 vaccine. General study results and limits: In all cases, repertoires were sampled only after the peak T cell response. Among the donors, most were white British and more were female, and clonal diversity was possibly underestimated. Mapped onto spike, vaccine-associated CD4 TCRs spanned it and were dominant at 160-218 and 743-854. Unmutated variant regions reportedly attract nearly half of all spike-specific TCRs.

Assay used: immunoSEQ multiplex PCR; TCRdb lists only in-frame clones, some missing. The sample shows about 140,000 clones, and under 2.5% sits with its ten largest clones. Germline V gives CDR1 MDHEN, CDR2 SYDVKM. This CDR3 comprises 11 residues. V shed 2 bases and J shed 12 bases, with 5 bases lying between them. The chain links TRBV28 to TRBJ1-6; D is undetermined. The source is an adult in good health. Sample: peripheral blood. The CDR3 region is CASSLRGPLHF. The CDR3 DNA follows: TGTGCCAGCAGTTTACGGGGACCCCTCCACTTT.